Here is one TCR beta chain with its context. This sample was taken from a study of shared clonotypes between healthy human individuals. Germline V lookup: CDR1 SGDLS, CDR2 YYNGEE. V was shortened by 3 bases and J by 10 bases, with 23 bases between the two germline ends. CDR3 length: 16 amino acids. This table comes from immunoSEQ multiplex PCR, and its TCRdb copy is limited to in-frame clones, with some not included. The table includes 550,000 to 800,000 clones, 80% to 95% detected once. This receptor was obtained from a man aged 18 to 35 in good health. Some clones in this sample may be carry-over from other donors' samples. The chain employs TRBV9 and TRBJ2-1, with a possible D match to TRBD1 (6 bases). Source material: memory CD8+ T cells from PBMCs. The subset: CD45RO+ cells pooled with CCR7-negative TemRA cells. The chain's CDR3 is CASSDPLFKGDLEQFF. The CDR3 DNA reads as TGTGCCAGCAGCGACCCCCTCTTTAAGGGGGATCTGGAGCAGTTCTTC.